This TCR beta chain is from a study of cytomegalovirus exposure and HLA in healthy donors. PCR was performed using 60 Vbeta and 13 Jbeta primers. Some clones are missing from TCRdb's copy, which holds only in-frame ones; the method was immunoSEQ multiplex PCR. The table shows 62,000 or so clones, with 83% occurring only once. This CDR3 has 15 amino acids. Germline-derived CDR1 and CDR2 are LNHNV and YYDKDF (reference sequence). The specimen sequenced was PBMCs. The sequence was obtained from a man aged 25-40 years in good health and CMV-seronegative. V is TRBV15 and J is TRBJ2-5, with D possibly being TRBD1 (5 bases). TRBJ2-7 explains the end of the DNA better; the J call may be wrong. Here the CDR3 reads CATSRDWGLSYEQYF. For the CDR3, the DNA is TGTGCCACCAGCAGAGATTGGGGCCTTTCCTACGAGCAGTACTTC.